Given below is one T cell receptor (beta chain) in context. What it binds is unknown. Molecular-barcoded quantitative 5'-RACE produced these TCR beta libraries. TCRdb processed the 5' RACE reads anew with MiXCR; each CDR3 protein has one entry. The sample lists some 200,000 distinct CDR3 sequences, approximately 18% seen once, with around 4% in the top ten. The data were obtained in a study of CD8 T cells in ankylosing spondylitis. The CDR3 is 16 amino acids. Study-level findings and limits: A motif in TCR beta, a set of fewer than ten highly homologous variants, appeared characteristic of ankylosing spondylitis blood. Researchers reportedly found disease-linked clones significantly enriched in matched ankylosing spondylitis synovial fluid. CD8+ disease-linked clones were present at relatively low frequencies in blood.

The chain combines TRBV21-1 with TRBJ1-5. TRBV21-1 is designated a pseudogene. The sequence came from a male donor aged 5-29 years with ankylosing spondylitis or in good health (not recorded which). The sequenced material came from blood, either unsorted or a sorted T cell fraction (not recorded which). The CDR3 region has the DNA TGTGCCAGCAGCAAAGGGATGTCCTGTAGCAATCAGCCCCAGCATTTT. Its protein is CASSKGMSCSNQPQHF.